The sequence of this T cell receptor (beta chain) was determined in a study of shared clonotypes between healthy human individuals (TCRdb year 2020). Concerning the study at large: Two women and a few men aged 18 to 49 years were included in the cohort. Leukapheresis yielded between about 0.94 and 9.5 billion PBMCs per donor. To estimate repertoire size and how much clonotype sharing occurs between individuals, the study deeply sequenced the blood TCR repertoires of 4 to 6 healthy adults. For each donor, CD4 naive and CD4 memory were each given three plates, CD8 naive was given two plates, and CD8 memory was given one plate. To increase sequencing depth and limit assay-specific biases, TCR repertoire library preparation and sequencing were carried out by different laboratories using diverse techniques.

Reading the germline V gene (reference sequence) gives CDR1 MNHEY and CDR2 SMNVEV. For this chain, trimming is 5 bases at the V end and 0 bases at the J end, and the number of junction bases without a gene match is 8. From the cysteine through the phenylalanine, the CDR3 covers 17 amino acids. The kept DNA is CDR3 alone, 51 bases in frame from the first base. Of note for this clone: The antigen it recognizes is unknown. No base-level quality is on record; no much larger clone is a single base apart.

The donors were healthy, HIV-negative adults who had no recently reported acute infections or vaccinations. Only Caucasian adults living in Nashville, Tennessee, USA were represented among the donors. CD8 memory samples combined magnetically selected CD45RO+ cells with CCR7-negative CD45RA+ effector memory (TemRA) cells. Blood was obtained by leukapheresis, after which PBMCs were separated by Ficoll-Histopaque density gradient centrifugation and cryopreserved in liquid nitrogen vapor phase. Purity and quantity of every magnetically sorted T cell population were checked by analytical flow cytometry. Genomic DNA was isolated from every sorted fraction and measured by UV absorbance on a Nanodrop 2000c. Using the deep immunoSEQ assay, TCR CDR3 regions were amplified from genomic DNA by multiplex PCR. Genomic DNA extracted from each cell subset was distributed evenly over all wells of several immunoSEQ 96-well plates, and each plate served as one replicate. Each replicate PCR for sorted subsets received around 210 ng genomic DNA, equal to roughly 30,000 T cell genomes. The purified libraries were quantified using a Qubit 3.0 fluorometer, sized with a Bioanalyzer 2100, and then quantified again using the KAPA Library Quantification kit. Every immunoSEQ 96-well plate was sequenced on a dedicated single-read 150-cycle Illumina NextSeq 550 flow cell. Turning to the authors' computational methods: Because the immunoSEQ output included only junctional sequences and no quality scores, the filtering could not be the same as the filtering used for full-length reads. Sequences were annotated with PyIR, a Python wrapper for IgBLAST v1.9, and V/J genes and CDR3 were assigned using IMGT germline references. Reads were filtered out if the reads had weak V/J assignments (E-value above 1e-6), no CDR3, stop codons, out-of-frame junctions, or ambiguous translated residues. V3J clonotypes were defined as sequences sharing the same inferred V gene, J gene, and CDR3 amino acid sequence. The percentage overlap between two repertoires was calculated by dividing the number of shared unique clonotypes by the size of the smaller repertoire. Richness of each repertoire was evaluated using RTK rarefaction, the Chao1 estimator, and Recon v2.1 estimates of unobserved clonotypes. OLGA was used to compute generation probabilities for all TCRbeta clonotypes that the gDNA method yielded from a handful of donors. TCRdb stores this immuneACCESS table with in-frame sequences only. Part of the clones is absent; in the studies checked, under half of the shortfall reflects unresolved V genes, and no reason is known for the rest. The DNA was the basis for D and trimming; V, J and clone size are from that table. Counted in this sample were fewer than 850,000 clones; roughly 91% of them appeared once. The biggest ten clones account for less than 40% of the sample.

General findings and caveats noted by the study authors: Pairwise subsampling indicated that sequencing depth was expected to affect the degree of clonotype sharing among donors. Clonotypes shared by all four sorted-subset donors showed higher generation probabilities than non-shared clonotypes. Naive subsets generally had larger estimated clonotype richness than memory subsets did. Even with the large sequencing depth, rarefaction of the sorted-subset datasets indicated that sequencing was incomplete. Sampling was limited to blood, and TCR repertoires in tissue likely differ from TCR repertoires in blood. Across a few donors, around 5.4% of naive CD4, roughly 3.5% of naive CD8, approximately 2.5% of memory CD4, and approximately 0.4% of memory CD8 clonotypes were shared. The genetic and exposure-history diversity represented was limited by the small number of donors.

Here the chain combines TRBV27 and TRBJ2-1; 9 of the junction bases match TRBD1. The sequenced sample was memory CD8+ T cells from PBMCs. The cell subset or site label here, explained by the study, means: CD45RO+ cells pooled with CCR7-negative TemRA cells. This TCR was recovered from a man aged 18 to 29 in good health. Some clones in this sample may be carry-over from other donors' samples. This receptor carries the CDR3 CASSLLQGASSYNEQFF. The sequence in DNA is TGTGCCAGCAGTCTCTTACAGGGGGCTAGCTCCTACAATGAGCAGTTCTTC.